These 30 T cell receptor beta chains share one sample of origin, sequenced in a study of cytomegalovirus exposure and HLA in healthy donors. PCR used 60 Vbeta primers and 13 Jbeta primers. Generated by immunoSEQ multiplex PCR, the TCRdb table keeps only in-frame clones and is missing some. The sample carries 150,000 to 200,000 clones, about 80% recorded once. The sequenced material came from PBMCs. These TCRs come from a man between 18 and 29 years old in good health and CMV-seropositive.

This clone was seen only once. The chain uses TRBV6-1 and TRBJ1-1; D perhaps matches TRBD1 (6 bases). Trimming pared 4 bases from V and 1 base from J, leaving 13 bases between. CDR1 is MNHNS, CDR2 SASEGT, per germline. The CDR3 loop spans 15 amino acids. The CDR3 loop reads CASSAQGFRNTEAFF. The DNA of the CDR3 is TGTGCCAGCAGTGCGCAGGGGTTTAGGAACACTGAAGCTTTCTTT.

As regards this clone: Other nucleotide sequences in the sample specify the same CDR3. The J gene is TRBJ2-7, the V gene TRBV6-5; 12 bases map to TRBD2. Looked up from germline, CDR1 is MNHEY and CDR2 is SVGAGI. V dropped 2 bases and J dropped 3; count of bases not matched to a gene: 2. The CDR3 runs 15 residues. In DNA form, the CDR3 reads TGTGCCAGCAGTTACGGGACTAGCGGGTTCTACGAGCAGTACTTC. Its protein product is CASSYGTSGFYEQYF.

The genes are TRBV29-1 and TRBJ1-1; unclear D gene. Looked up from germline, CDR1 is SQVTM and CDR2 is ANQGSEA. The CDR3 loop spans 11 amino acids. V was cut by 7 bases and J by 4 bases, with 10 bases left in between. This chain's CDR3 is CSASTSTEAFF. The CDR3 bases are TGCAGCGCAAGTACATCCACTGAAGCTTTCTTT.

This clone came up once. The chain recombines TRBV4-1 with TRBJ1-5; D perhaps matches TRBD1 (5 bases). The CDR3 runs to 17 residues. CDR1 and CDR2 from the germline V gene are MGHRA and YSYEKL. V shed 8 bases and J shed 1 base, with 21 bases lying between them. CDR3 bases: TGCGCCAGCGGCACCGCGCCCCCAGGGATGAGCAATCAGCCCCAGCATTTT. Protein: CASGTAPPGMSNQPQHF.

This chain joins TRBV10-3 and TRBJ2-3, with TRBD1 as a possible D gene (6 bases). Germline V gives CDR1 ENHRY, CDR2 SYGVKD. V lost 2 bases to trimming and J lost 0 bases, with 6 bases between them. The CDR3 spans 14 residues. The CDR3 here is CAISEQGSTDTQYF. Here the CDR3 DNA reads TGTGCCATCAGTGAGCAGGGGAGCACAGATACGCAGTATTTT.

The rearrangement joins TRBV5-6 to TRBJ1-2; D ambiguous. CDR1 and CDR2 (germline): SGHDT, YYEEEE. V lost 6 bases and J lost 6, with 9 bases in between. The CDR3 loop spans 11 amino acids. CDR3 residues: CASNRDHGYTF. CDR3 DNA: TGTGCCAGCAACCGGGATCATGGCTACACCTTC.

In DNA, the CDR3 is TGTGCCAGCTCCGCTGGGGCCAACGTCCTGACTTTC. Protein sequence: CASSAGANVLTF. The chain joins TRBV5-6 to TRBJ2-6; no reliable D call. Germline CDR1 SGHDT, CDR2 YYEEEE. The CDR3 runs 12 residues. V lost 7 bases and J 2 bases, leaving 4 bases between the germline ends.

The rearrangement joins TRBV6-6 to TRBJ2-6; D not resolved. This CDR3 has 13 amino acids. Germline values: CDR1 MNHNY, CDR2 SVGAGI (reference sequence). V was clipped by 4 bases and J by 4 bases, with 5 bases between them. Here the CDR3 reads CASSSPGANVLTF. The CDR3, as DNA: TGTGCCAGCAGTTCCCCGGGGGCCAACGTCCTGACTTTC.

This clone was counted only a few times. CDR3 sequence: CASSTTAGLTTPPYEQYF. The CDR3 DNA is TGTGCCAGCAGTACGACCGCGGGACTTACTACACCCCCCTACGAGCAGTACTTC. The rearrangement uses TRBV28 and TRBJ2-7; possibly TRBD2 for D (6 bases). V lost 5 bases and J 2 bases, leaving 25 bases between the germline ends. The CDR3 length is 18 residues. CDR1 and CDR2 from the germline V gene are MDHEN and SYDVKM.

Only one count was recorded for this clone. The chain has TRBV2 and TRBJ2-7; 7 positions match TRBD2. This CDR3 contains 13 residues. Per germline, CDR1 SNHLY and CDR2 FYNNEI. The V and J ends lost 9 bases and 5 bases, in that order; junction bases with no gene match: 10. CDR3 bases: TGTGCCAGAGCGGACGGGAGGACGAACGAGCAGTACTTC. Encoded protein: CARADGRTNEQYF.

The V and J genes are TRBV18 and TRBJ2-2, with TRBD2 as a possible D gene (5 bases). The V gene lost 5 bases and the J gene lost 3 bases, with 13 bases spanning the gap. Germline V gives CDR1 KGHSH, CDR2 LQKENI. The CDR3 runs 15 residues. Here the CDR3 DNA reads TGTGCCAGCTCATCCCTAGTGGGAGACACCGGGGAGCTGTTTTTT. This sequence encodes CASSSLVGDTGELFF. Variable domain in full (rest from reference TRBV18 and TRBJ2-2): NAGVMQNPRHLVRRRGQEARLRCSPMKGHSHVYWYRQLPEEGLKFMVYLQKENIIDESGMPKERFSAEFPKEGPSILRIQQVVRGDSAAYFCASSSLVGDTGELFFGEGSRLTVL.

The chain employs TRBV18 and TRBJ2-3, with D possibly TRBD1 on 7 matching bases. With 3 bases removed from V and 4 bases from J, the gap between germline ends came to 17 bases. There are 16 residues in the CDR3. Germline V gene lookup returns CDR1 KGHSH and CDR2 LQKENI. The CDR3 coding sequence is TGTGCCAGCTCACCTCAGCAAGGCAGGGGGGCAGATACGCAGTATTTT. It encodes CASSPQQGRGADTQYF.

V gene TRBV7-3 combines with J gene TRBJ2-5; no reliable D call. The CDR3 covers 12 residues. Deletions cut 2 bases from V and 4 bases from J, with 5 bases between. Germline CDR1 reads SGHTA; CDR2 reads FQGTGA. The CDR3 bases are TGTGCCAGCAGCTTATACGGAGAGACCCAGTACTTC. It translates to CASSLYGETQYF.

The CDR3 nucleotides are TGTGCCAGCAGTTTACTTCGGGGGGGTCAAGAGACCCAGTACTTC. Translation gives CASSLLRGGQETQYF. The rearrangement uses TRBV28 and TRBJ2-5, with 8 bases lining up with TRBD2. The CDR3 spans 15 residues. The ends lost 2 bases at V and 2 bases at J; junction bases unmatched: 4. Germline V gene data show CDR1 as MDHEN and CDR2 as SYDVKM.

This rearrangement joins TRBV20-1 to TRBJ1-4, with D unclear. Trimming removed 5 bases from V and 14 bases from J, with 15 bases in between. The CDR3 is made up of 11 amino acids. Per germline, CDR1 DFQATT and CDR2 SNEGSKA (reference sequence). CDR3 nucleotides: TGCAGTGCTGCCGAACGGGATTCCCTGTTTTTT. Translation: CSAAERDSLFF.

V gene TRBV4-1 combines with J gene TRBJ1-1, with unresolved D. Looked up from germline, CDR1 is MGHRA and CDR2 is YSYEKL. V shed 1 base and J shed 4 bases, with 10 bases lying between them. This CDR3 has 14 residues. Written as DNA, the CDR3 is TGCGCCAGCAGCCAAGCTATCACCGGCACTGAAGCTTTCTTT. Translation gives CASSQAITGTEAFF.

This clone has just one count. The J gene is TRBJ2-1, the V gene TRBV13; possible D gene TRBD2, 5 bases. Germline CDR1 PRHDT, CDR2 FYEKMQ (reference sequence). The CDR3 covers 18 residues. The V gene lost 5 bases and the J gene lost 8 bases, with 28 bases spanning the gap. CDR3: CASSAPRAVATSSDEQFF. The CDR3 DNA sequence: TGTGCCAGCAGCGCCCCCCGTGCGGTAGCGACCAGTTCGGATGAGCAGTTCTTC.

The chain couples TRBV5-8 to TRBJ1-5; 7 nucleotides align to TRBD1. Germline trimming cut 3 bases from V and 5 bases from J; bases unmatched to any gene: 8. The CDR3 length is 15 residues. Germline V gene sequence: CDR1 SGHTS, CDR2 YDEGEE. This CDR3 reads CASSYRDSSYQPQHF. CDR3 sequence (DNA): TGTGCCAGCAGCTACCGGGACAGCTCCTATCAGCCCCAGCATTTT.

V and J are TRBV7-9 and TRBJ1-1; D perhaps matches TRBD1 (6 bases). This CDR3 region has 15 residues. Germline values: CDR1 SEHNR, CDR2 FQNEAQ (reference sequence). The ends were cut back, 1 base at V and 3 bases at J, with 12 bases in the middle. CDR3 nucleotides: TGTGCCAGCAGCTTAGGGGGGCCGGGGTACACTGAAGCTTTCTTT. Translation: CASSLGGPGYTEAFF. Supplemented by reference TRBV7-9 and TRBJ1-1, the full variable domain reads DTGVSQNPRHKITKRGQNVTFRCDPISEHNRLYWYRQTLGQGPEFLTYFQNEAQLEKSRLLSDRFSAERPKGSFSTLEIQRTEQGDSAMYLCASSLGGPGYTEAFFGQGTRLTVV.

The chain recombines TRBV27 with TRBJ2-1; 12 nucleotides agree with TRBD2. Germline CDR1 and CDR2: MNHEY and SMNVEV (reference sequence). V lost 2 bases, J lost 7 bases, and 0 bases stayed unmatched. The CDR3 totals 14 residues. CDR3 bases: TGTGCCAGCAGTTTAACTAGCGGGAGGAATGAGCAGTTCTTC. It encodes CASSLTSGRNEQFF.

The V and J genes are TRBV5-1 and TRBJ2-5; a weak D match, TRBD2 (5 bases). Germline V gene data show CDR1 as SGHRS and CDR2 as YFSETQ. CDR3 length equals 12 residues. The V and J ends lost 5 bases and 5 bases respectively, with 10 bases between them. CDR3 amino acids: CASSPEVETQYF. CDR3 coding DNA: TGCGCCAGCAGTCCGGAGGTTGAGACCCAGTACTTC.

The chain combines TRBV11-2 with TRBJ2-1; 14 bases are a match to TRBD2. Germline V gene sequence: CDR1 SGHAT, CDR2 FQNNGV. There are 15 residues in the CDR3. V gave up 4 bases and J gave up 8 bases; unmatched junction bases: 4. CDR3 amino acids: CASSWTSGRTDEQFF. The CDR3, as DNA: TGTGCCAGCAGCTGGACTAGCGGGAGGACGGATGAGCAGTTCTTC.

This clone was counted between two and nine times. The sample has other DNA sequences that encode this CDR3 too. CDR3 residues: CAWSRGAYEQYF. The CDR3 nucleotides read TGTGCCTGGAGCAGGGGCGCCTACGAGCAGTACTTC. V and J are TRBV30 and TRBJ2-7; perhaps TRBD1 as D (6 bases). Germline V gene lookup returns CDR1 GTSNPN and CDR2 SVGIG (reference sequence). This CDR3 comprises 12 residues. The V end was cut by 3 bases, the J end by 2 bases, with 8 bases between. Based on the CDR3 plus reference TRBV30 and TRBJ2-7, the full variable domain is SQTIHQWPATLVQPVGSPLSLECTVEGTSNPNLYWYRQAAGRGLQLLFYSVGIGQISSEVPQNLSASRPQDRQFILSSKKLLLSDSGFYLCAWSRGAYEQYFGPGTRLTVT.

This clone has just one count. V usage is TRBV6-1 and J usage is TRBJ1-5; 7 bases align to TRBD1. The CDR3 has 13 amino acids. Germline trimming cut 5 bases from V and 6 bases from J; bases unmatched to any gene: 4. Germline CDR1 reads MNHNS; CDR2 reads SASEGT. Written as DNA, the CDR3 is TGTGCCAGCAGTACCGACAGGGCTCAGCCCCAGCATTTT. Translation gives CASSTDRAQPQHF.

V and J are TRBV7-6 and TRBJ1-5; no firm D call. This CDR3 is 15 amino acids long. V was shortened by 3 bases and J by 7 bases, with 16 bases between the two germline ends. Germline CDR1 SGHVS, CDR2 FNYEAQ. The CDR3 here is CASSFSAGSGQPQHF. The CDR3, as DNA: TGTGCCAGCAGCTTTTCGGCGGGCTCGGGGCAGCCCCAGCATTTT.

The CDR3 DNA reads TGCAGCGTTGAAGCGTTCGGTAACAAAAACATTCAGTACTTC. It translates to CSVEAFGNKNIQYF. V is TRBV29-1 and J is TRBJ2-4, with D unresolved. This CDR3 is 14 amino acids long. Germline CDR1 is SQVTM and CDR2 is ANQGSEA. With 1 base removed from V and 3 bases from J, the gap between germline ends came to 10 bases.

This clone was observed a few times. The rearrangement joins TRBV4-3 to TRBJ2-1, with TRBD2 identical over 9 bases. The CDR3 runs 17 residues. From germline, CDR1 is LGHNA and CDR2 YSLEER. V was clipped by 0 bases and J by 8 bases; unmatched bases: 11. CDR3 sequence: CASSQEVSGSASDEQFF. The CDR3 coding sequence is TGCGCCAGCAGCCAAGAGGTTAGCGGGAGTGCGAGCGATGAGCAGTTCTTC.

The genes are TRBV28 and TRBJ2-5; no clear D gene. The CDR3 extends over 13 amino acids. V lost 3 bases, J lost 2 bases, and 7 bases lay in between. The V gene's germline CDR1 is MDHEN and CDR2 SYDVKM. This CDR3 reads CASSFGHQETQYF. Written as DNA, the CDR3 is TGTGCCAGCAGTTTTGGGCATCAAGAGACCCAGTACTTC.

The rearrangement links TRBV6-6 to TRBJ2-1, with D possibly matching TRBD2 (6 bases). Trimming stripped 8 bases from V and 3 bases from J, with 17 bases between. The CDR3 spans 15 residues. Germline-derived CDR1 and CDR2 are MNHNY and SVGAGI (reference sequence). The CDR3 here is CASLPPSAGYNEQFF. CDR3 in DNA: TGTGCCAGCCTCCCTCCTTCAGCGGGCTACAATGAGCAGTTCTTC.

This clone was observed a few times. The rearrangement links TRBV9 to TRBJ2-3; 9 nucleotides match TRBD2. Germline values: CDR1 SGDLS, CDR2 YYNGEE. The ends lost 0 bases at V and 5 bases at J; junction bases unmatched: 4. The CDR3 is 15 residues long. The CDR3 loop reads CASSVGSAGGDTQYF. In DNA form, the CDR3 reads TGTGCCAGCAGCGTAGGGTCAGCGGGAGGAGATACGCAGTATTTT.